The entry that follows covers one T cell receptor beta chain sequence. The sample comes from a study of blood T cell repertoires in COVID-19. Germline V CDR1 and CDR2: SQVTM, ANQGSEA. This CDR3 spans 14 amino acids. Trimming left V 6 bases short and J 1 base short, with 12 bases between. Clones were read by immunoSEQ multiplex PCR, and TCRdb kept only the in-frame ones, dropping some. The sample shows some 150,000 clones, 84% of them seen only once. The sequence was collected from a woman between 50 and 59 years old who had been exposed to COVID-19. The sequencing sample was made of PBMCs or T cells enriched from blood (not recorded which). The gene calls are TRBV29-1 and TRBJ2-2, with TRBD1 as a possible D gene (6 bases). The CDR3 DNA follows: TGCAGCGTAGCCACGGACAGGAACACCGGGGAGCTGTTTTTT. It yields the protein CSVATDRNTGELFF.